The 20 T cell receptor beta chains below were found in one sample sequenced in a study of blood T cell repertoires in COVID-19. Measured with immunoSEQ multiplex PCR; TCRdb has only the in-frame clones, and not every one. The profile shows 150,000 to 200,000 clones, 84% of them singletons. The sample comprised PBMCs or T cells enriched from blood (not recorded which). All receptors come from a middle-aged man who had recovered from COVID-19.

V usage is TRBV5-4 and J usage is TRBJ2-2; no definite D call. Germline V CDR1 and CDR2: SGHNT, YYREEE (reference sequence). The V gene lost 4 bases and the J gene lost 3 bases, with 4 bases spanning the gap. The length of the CDR3 is 12 residues. The DNA of the CDR3 is TGTGCCAGCAGCGCAGACACCGGGGAGCTGTTTTTT. This codes for CASSADTGELFF.

V is TRBV28 and J is TRBJ2-7; D uncertain. Germline CDR1 MDHEN, CDR2 SYDVKM. The CDR3 is 14 residues long. Trimming left V 3 bases short and J 2 bases short, with 11 bases between. CDR3 nucleotides: TGTGCCAGCAGTTTTCTAGTTACCACCTACGAGCAGTACTTC. Its translation: CASSFLVTTYEQYF.

The rearrangement uses TRBV5-6 and TRBJ2-2; D is perhaps TRBD2 (6 bases). Per germline, CDR1 SGHDT and CDR2 YYEEEE. The CDR3 is 16 residues long. V was shortened by 1 base and J by 3 bases, with 13 bases between the two germline ends. The CDR3 spells CASSLRSGTYTGELFF. CDR3 bases: TGTGCCAGCAGCTTGAGGTCGGGGACTTACACCGGGGAGCTGTTTTTT.

The J gene is TRBJ1-4, the V gene TRBV7-2; D remains unclear. In germline, CDR1 is SGHTA, CDR2 FQGNSA. CDR3 length equals 15 residues. Between the trimmed V and J ends, which lost 5 bases and 7 bases, there was a span of 17 bases. For the CDR3, the DNA is TGTGCCAGCAGCGTTACAGCGATTGCGGGTGAAAAACTGTTTTTT. It is translated as CASSVTAIAGEKLFF. Together with reference TRBV7-2 and TRBJ1-4, the CDR3 gives the full variable domain: GAGVSQSPSNKVTEKGKDVELRCDPISGHTALYWYRQSLGQGLEFLIYFQGNSAPDKSGLPSDRFSAERTGGSVSTLTIQRTQQEDSAVYLCASSVTAIAGEKLFFGSGTQLSVL.

Only a few counts were recorded for this clone. The V gene is TRBV5-1, the J gene TRBJ1-4; D may be TRBD1 (5 bases). V lost 5 bases and J lost 14, with 22 bases in between. From germline, CDR1 is SGHRS and CDR2 YFSETQ. This CDR3 is 14 amino acids long. The CDR3, as DNA: TGCGCCAGCAGGGCGGAGTCAGGGTCGAAAAGTCTGTTTTTT. Protein product: CASRAESGSKSLFF.

This chain uses TRBV18 with TRBJ1-1; the match to TRBD1 covers 8 bases. Per the germline V gene, CDR1 is KGHSH and CDR2 is LQKENI. V dropped 3 bases and J dropped 10; count of bases not matched to a gene: 7. The CDR3 spans 13 residues. The CDR3 DNA follows: TGTGCCAGCTCACCGATGGACAGGGCTGTAGCTTTCTTT. It translates to CASSPMDRAVAFF.

The chain is built from TRBV2 and TRBJ1-1, with D maybe TRBD1 (5 bases). In germline, CDR1 is SNHLY, CDR2 FYNNEI. The CDR3 runs to 14 residues. V was pared by 3 bases and J by 4 bases, with 12 bases between. CDR3 nucleotides: TGTGCCAGCAGTGATATGCAGGGAGGCACTGAAGCTTTCTTT. It codes for CASSDMQGGTEAFF.

The sample holds a few counts of this clone. The chain joins TRBV3-1 (or the pseudogene TRBV3-2) to TRBJ1-5; D gene unclear. Germline values: CDR1 LGHDT, CDR2 YNNKEL (reference sequence). The CDR3 is 15 amino acids. Deletions cut 4 bases from V and 6 bases from J, with 16 bases between. The CDR3 DNA reads as TGTGCCAGCAGCCCTCGCCGGGAAACTGCTCAGCCCCAGCATTTT. Translated: CASSPRRETAQPQHF.

This chain connects TRBV6-2 or TRBV6-3 to TRBJ1-5, with D hard to call. Trimming took 0 bases from V and 1 from J, leaving 7 bases between them. CDR1 and CDR2 from the germline V gene are MNHEY and SVGEGT. The CDR3 contains 15 residues. The CDR3 bases are TGTGCCAGCAGTTACTCGCCGGAGAGCAATCAGCCCCAGCATTTT. Translating gives CASSYSPESNQPQHF.

This chain connects TRBV5-6 to TRBJ1-2; no clear D. This CDR3 is built from 14 residues. Trimming cost V 2 bases and J 6 bases, with 14 bases left between them. Germline loops: CDR1 SGHDT, CDR2 YYEEEE. DNA of the CDR3: TGTGCCAGCAGCTTCGGTCAAAACGAGGATGGCTACACCTTC. Translating gives CASSFGQNEDGYTF.

This clone was seen a few times. The chain uses TRBV11-2 and TRBJ2-1; tentative D call: TRBD2 (5 bases). The CDR3 runs 16 residues. V dropped 4 bases and J dropped 0 bases, with 13 bases sitting between them. CDR1 is SGHAT and CDR2 is FQNNGV in the germline V gene. The CDR3 sequence is CASSSRADYSYNEQFF. The CDR3 DNA sequence: TGTGCCAGCAGCTCCCGAGCGGATTACTCCTACAATGAGCAGTTCTTC.

This chain uses TRBV18 with TRBJ2-1; 13 positions match TRBD2. The V gene end was trimmed by 2 bases and the J gene end by 4 bases; junction bases not matched to a gene: 14. The germline CDR1 and CDR2 sequences are KGHSH and LQKENI. The length of the CDR3 is 20 residues. CDR3 coding DNA: TGTGCCAGCTCACCAACCTCGGCTCGACTAGCGGGGGGTCAATACAATGAGCAGTTCTTC. Protein product: CASSPTSARLAGGQYNEQFF.

This chain links TRBV5-1 with TRBJ2-2; D might be TRBD2 (6 bases). The CDR3 is made up of 14 amino acids. The V gene's germline CDR1 is SGHRS and CDR2 YFSETQ. Trimming pared 7 bases from V and 5 bases from J, leaving 15 bases between. For the CDR3, the DNA is TGCGCCAGCCGTTGGGGGGACGGAACCGGGGAGCTGTTTTTT. The encoded protein is CASRWGDGTGELFF.

The V and J genes are TRBV10-3 and TRBJ1-1, with D possibly TRBD1 on 6 matching bases. Trimming took off 6 bases at V and 4 bases at J, with 9 bases between the two ends. The CDR3 is 12 amino acids. Germline lookup yields CDR1 ENHRY and CDR2 SYGVKD. CDR3 sequence reads: CAISTGTTEAFF. The CDR3 bases are TGTGCCATCAGCACAGGGACCACTGAAGCTTTCTTT.

V and J are TRBV10-3 and TRBJ1-5; D gene uncertain. The germline V gene encodes CDR1 ENHRY and CDR2 SYGVKD. This CDR3 region has 13 residues. V lost 7 bases and J lost 0, with 7 bases in between. The CDR3 coding sequence is TGTGCCATCACGCAGAATAGCAATCAGCCCCAGCATTTT. It is translated as CAITQNSNQPQHF.

J is TRBJ2-3 and V is TRBV21-1; the table's TRBD2 call for D was not verified on the DNA. TRBV21-1 is marked as a pseudogene. The CDR3 has 16 residues. As DNA, the CDR3 is TGTGCCAGCAGCACCAGCGGGACTAGTCCCACAGATACGCAGTATTTT. It specifies CASSTSGTSPTDTQYF.

This chain connects TRBV7-3 to TRBJ2-3, with 7 bases aligning to TRBD1. The V segment lost 5 bases and the J segment 2 bases; nucleotides outside the gene matches: 7. Germline V gives CDR1 SGHTA, CDR2 FQGTGA. The CDR3 consists of 15 residues. CDR3 protein: CASSRGTASTDTQYF. The CDR3 DNA follows: TGTGCCAGCAGCCGTGGGACAGCCTCCACAGATACGCAGTATTTT.

The chain recombines TRBV5-4 with TRBJ2-2; D possibly corresponds to TRBD1 (6 bases). The germline V and J ends were trimmed by 7 bases and 4 bases, with 14 bases remaining between them. This CDR3 region has 14 residues. The germline CDR1 and CDR2 sequences are SGHNT and YYREEE (reference sequence). Here the CDR3 reads CASEKSRGTGELFF. For the CDR3, the DNA is TGTGCCAGCGAGAAGAGCAGGGGCACCGGGGAGCTGTTTTTT.

The chain couples TRBV25-1 to TRBJ1-1; TRBD1 matches at 11 bases. Germline V gives CDR1 MGHDK, CDR2 SYGVNS. The V segment lost 5 bases and the J segment 1 base; nucleotides outside the gene matches: 6. The CDR3 is 16 amino acids. The CDR3: CASSLRTGGRNTEAFF. CDR3 DNA: TGTGCCAGCAGTCTCCGGACAGGGGGCAGGAACACTGAAGCTTTCTTT.

The V gene is TRBV14, the J gene TRBJ2-5; 10 bases are a match to TRBD2. Germline CDR1 and CDR2: SGHDN and FVKESK. The CDR3 consists of 17 residues. Unmatched junction bases numbered 13, after V lost 4 bases and J lost 5 bases. The CDR3 protein is CASSRPPRQRGGETQYF. The CDR3 coding sequence is TGTGCCAGCAGCCGCCCTCCCCGCCAGCGGGGGGGTGAGACCCAGTACTTC.